Listed below are T cell receptor beta chains from one sample, sequenced in a study of CD8 T cells in Susac syndrome. TCRdb reprocessed the immunoSEQ multiplex PCR reads via MiXCR and lists one record per CDR3 protein. This table holds some 120,000 distinct CDR3 sequences, about nine tenths found once. Sequenced sample: CD8+ T cells from PBMCs. The receptors shown here come from a human donor in good health. Both conserved end residues are trimmed from each CDR3.

J: TRBJ2-7; V: TRBV7-2; CDR3: ASSPRTSGSRWSEQY
J: TRBJ2-7; V: TRBV6-5; CDR3: ASRLTRLAYWEQY
J: TRBJ2-1; V: TRBV19; CDR3: ASSIENEQF
J: TRBJ1-3; V: TRBV3-1; CDR3: ASSLTGGRTGNTIY
J: TRBJ2-7; V: TRBV7-2; CDR3: ASSPDSGRATEQY
J: TRBJ2-3; V: TRBV5-8; CDR3: ASSLQGVWTDTQY
J: TRBJ2-1; V: TRBV20-1; CDR3: SARVMTGYEQF
J: TRBJ1-2; V: TRBV29-1; CDR3: SVPTGPLTYGYT
J: TRBJ2-5; V: TRBV12-5; CDR3: ASARGRGRTETQY
J: TRBJ2-2; V: TRBV9; CDR3: ASSPGLAGAGELF
J: TRBJ1-1; V: TRBV30; CDR3: AWSVPEEAF
J: TRBJ1-5; V: TRBV7-9; CDR3: ASSIYRGPTPLDNQPQH
J: TRBJ2-7; V: TRBV29-1; CDR3: SVEESSYEQY
J: TRBJ2-1; V: TRBV6-5; CDR3: ASSSFLTGALYNEQF
J: TRBJ2-7; V: TRBV6-5; CDR3: ASSYSPRAGYEQY
J: TRBJ1-1; V: TRBV12-3/TRBV12-4; CDR3: ASSSGSEWTEAF
J: TRBJ2-7; V: TRBV3-1; CDR3: ASSQTTRGGEQY